A single sample is the source of the 29 T cell receptor beta chains below, sequenced in a study of blood T cell repertoires in COVID-19 (TCRdb year 2020). The protocol used for the library was the immunoSEQ multiplex PCR assay. TCRdb mirrors the immuneACCESS table, restricted to in-frame sequences. Some clones are absent from its copies; in checked studies, under half trace to an unresolved V gene, and the reason for the others is unknown. Across this sample there are 100,000 to 150,000 clones, with about three quarters seen only once. The top ten constitute less than 7.5% of the sample. What was sequenced was peripheral blood. These receptors were collected from a man aged 70-80 years with acute or convalescent COVID-19.

The J gene is TRBJ2-2, the V gene TRBV6-2 or TRBV6-3; weak D call: TRBD2 (5 bases). The CDR3 runs to 14 residues. The germline gives CDR1 MNHEY, CDR2 SVGEGT. V was clipped by 7 bases and J by 6 bases, with 15 bases between them. Here the CDR3 reads CASTPTRSAGELFF. CDR3 bases: TGTGCCAGCACCCCCACTAGATCGGCCGGGGAGCTGTTTTTT.

This chain links TRBV4-2 with TRBJ2-3, with 10 bases that match TRBD2. CDR1 and CDR2 from the germline V gene are LGHNA and YNFKEQ. The CDR3 loop spans 16 amino acids. With 4 bases clipped from V and 2 bases from J, the junction kept 6 bases outside the gene matches. The CDR3 is CASSPRTSGNTDTQYF. CDR3 DNA: TGTGCCAGCAGCCCGCGGACTAGCGGAAACACAGATACGCAGTATTTT.

The chain couples TRBV2 to TRBJ2-7, with a possible D match to TRBD2 (6 bases). The CDR3 consists of 15 residues. From germline, CDR1 is SNHLY and CDR2 FYNNEI. V lost 6 bases to trimming and J lost 3 bases, with 18 bases between them. CDR3 nucleotide sequence: TGTGCCAGCAGGGCCCGCGGGACCTGGGGCTACGAGCAGTACTTC. Translated, it gives CASRARGTWGYEQYF.

Here the CDR3 DNA reads TGTGCCAGCAGCGCCGTGGGACAGGGGTGGACTGAAGCTTTCTTT. This codes for CASSAVGQGWTEAFF. V is TRBV7-2 and J is TRBJ1-1; 10 nucleotides line up with TRBD1. Germline-derived CDR1 and CDR2 are SGHTA and FQGNSA. J was trimmed by 5 bases and V by 5 bases; bases with no gene match: 8. The CDR3 consists of 15 residues.

This rearrangement joins TRBV10-3 to TRBJ1-5, with TRBD1 as a possible D gene (5 bases). CDR3 size: 13 residues. The germline V gene encodes CDR1 ENHRY and CDR2 SYGVKD. The V end was cut by 8 bases, the J end by 1 base, with 9 bases between. The CDR3: CAIRGGSNQPQHF. The CDR3 DNA follows: TGTGCCATCCGCGGGGGAAGCAATCAGCCCCAGCATTTT.

The chain has TRBV14 and TRBJ1-2; the D is unclear. CDR1 SGHDN and CDR2 FVKESK come from the germline V gene. The CDR3 contains 13 residues. V gave up 4 bases and J gave up 4 bases, with 10 bases separating them. The CDR3 DNA sequence: TGTGCCAGCAGCCCCGGTGGACTCTATGGCTACACCTTC. Protein product: CASSPGGLYGYTF.

The rearrangement joins TRBV7-3 to TRBJ2-2; 9 bases align to TRBD1. The germline V gene encodes CDR1 SGHTA and CDR2 FQGTGA. This CDR3 region has 16 residues. The J segment lost 2 bases and the V segment lost 4 bases, leaving 5 bases of the junction unmatched. The CDR3 DNA is TGTGCCAGCAGCTCAGCGGGACAGGGAAACACCGGGGAGCTGTTTTTT. This encodes CASSSAGQGNTGELFF.

V and J are TRBV10-3 and TRBJ2-7, with D perhaps TRBD1 (6 bases). The length of the CDR3 is 13 residues. The V and J ends lost 2 bases and 6 bases respectively, with 11 bases between them. Germline CDR1 and CDR2: ENHRY and SYGVKD. Here the CDR3 reads CAISEQGQREQYF. DNA of the CDR3: TGTGCCATCAGTGAGCAGGGGCAGCGCGAGCAGTACTTC.

The V gene is TRBV9, the J gene TRBJ2-2; 8 bases are shared with TRBD1. The CDR3 totals 14 residues. The V and J ends lost 4 bases and 5 bases, in that order; junction bases with no gene match: 4. In germline, CDR1 is SGDLS, CDR2 YYNGEE. CDR3 loop: CASSKTGDTGELFF. The CDR3, as DNA: TGTGCCAGCAGCAAGACAGGGGATACCGGGGAGCTGTTTTTT.

CDR3 nucleotide sequence: TGTGCCAGCAGCTTCAGCTCCTACGAGCAGTACTTC. Its protein is CASSFSSYEQYF. The chain carries TRBV7-2 and TRBJ2-7; D is ambiguous. Trimming removed 3 bases at V and 0 bases at J, with 3 bases between. The CDR3 extends over 12 amino acids. CDR1 is SGHTA and CDR2 is FQGNSA in the germline V gene.

The genes are TRBV5-1 and TRBJ1-1; TRBD1 might be the D (6 bases). Germline CDR1 reads SGHRS; CDR2 reads YFSETQ. CDR3 length: 17 residues. V was cut by 0 bases and J by 0 bases, with 15 bases left in between. In nucleotides, the CDR3 is TGCGCCAGCAGCTTGGCCAGGGGAACAGCAATGAACACTGAAGCTTTCTTT. Its protein is CASSLARGTAMNTEAFF.

This clone has a single count. The rearrangement links TRBV2 to TRBJ2-5, with D maybe TRBD2 (5 bases). V was trimmed by 3 bases and J by 3 bases, leaving 8 bases between them. The CDR3 length is 13 residues. CDR1 is SNHLY, CDR2 FYNNEI, per germline. The CDR3 coding sequence is TGTGCCAGCAGTGAGAGGCGGGAAGAGACCCAGTACTTC. Its translation: CASSERREETQYF. The full variable domain, completed using reference TRBV2 and TRBJ2-5, is EPEVTQTPSHQVTQMGQEVILRCVPISNHLYFYWYRQILGQKVEFLVSFYNNEISEKSEIFDDQFSVERPDGSNFTLKIRSTKLEDSAMYFCASSERREETQYFGPGTRLLVL.

This chain joins TRBV4-3 and TRBJ1-4; no reliable D call. V gave up 0 bases and J gave up 2 bases, with 10 bases separating them. Germline lookup yields CDR1 LGHNA and CDR2 YSLEER. This CDR3 is built from 16 residues. CDR3 in amino acids: CASSQDGQITNEKLFF. The CDR3 coding sequence is TGCGCCAGCAGCCAAGATGGGCAGATTACTAATGAAAAACTGTTTTTT.

This chain uses TRBV28 with TRBJ1-6; TRBD1 aligns across 10 bases. Trimming took 7 bases from V and 7 from J; bases not matched to a gene: 4. Germline V gene lookup returns CDR1 MDHEN and CDR2 SYDVKM. The CDR3 covers 14 residues. CDR3 nucleotides: TGTGCCAGCACCCAGGGACAGGGGAATTCACCCCTCCACTTT. Translation gives CASTQGQGNSPLHF.

This clone turned up a few times. The CDR3 nucleotides are TGTGCCAGCAGCCAAGAGGTCAGGGCGAATGGCTACACCTTC. Translated: CASSQEVRANGYTF. V usage is TRBV4-2 and J usage is TRBJ1-2; D might be TRBD1 (5 bases). CDR3 length: 14 amino acids. V was trimmed by 0 bases and J by 6 bases, leaving 11 bases between them. Germline V gene sequence: CDR1 LGHNA, CDR2 YNFKEQ.

The table lists this clone with a few counts. The chain links TRBV27 to TRBJ2-3; TRBD1 might be the D (6 bases). The germline CDR1 and CDR2 sequences are MNHEY and SMNVEV (reference sequence). Trimming removed 7 bases from V and 2 bases from J, with 13 bases in between. The CDR3 is made up of 14 amino acids. For the CDR3, the DNA is TGTGCCAGCACCCCCCGGGACAACACAGATACGCAGTATTTT. It translates to CASTPRDNTDTQYF.

Concerning this clone: The sample carries other DNA sequences with the same CDR3. The J gene is TRBJ1-2, the V gene TRBV7-9; 7 nucleotides agree with TRBD1. The V gene's germline CDR1 is SEHNR and CDR2 FQNEAQ (reference sequence). The CDR3 runs 14 residues. V lost 4 bases and J lost 2; bases outside the gene matches: 4. The CDR3 region is CASSSRDRNYGYTF. DNA for the CDR3: TGTGCCAGCAGCTCCCGGGACAGAAACTATGGCTACACCTTC.

The V gene is TRBV24-1, the J gene TRBJ1-1, with D possibly being TRBD1 (5 bases). The CDR3 extends over 13 amino acids. The V gene's germline CDR1 is KGHDR and CDR2 SFDVKD. The V end lost 9 bases, the J end lost 0 bases, and 10 bases lay between the germline ends. The CDR3 is CATAGGVNTEAFF. The CDR3 coding sequence is TGTGCCACCGCGGGAGGGGTGAACACTGAAGCTTTCTTT.

The chain links TRBV9 to TRBJ2-6; D uncertain. V lost 0 bases to trimming and J lost 0 bases, with 13 bases between them. There are 18 residues in the CDR3. Germline V CDR1 and CDR2: SGDLS, YYNGEE. The CDR3 here is CASSVGSVALSGANVLTF. The CDR3 coding sequence is TGTGCCAGCAGCGTAGGCTCAGTAGCCCTCTCTGGGGCCAACGTCCTGACTTTC. Based on the CDR3 plus reference TRBV9 and TRBJ2-6, the full variable domain is DSGVTQTPKHLITATGQRVTLRCSPRSGDLSVYWYQQSLDQGLQFLIQYYNGEERAKGNILERFSAQQFPDLHSELNLSSLELGDSALYFCASSVGSVALSGANVLTFGAGSRLTVL.

This clone turned up a few times. This sequence joins TRBV4-1 and TRBJ2-1, with 7 bases lining up with TRBD2. The J segment lost 10 bases and the V segment lost 1 base, leaving 7 bases of the junction unmatched. The CDR3 covers 14 residues. The germline CDR1 and CDR2 sequences are MGHRA and YSYEKL. The CDR3 sequence is CASSQVGGGREQFF. For the CDR3, the DNA is TGCGCCAGCAGCCAAGTAGGCGGGGGACGCGAGCAGTTCTTC.

The chain combines TRBV9 with TRBJ1-2; 10 bases are shared with TRBD1. Germline V gene lookup returns CDR1 SGDLS and CDR2 YYNGEE. This CDR3 has 15 residues. V was pared by 4 bases and J by 4 bases, with 7 bases of the junction left unmatched. CDR3 amino acids: CASSTGQGGSYGYTF. DNA of the CDR3: TGTGCCAGCAGCACTGGACAGGGGGGATCCTATGGCTACACCTTC.

This rearrangement joins TRBV18 to TRBJ2-1; 7 bases map to TRBD1. The CDR3 consists of 15 residues. V lost 5 bases to trimming and J lost 8 bases; unmatched junction nucleotides: 12. Per the germline V gene, CDR1 is KGHSH and CDR2 is LQKENI. The CDR3 sequence is CASSIDRAKFDEQFF. The CDR3 DNA follows: TGTGCCAGCTCAATCGACAGGGCGAAGTTCGATGAGCAGTTCTTC.

The gene calls are TRBV7-2 and TRBJ2-7; D might be TRBD1 (6 bases). From germline, CDR1 is SGHTA and CDR2 FQGNSA. V lost 5 bases, J lost 4 bases, and 9 bases lay in between. The CDR3 extends over 12 amino acids. CDR3 sequence (DNA): TGTGCCAGCAGCGAACAGGGTTACGAGCAGTACTTC. It encodes CASSEQGYEQYF.

The CDR3 loop reads CTSSQDGGGARGKLFF. The CDR3 nucleotides read TGCACCAGCAGCCAAGATGGAGGGGGGGCTCGAGGAAAACTGTTTTTT. The chain has TRBV1 and TRBJ1-4. TRBV1 is a documented pseudogene. The CDR3 runs 16 residues.

V usage is TRBV12-3 or TRBV12-4 and J usage is TRBJ1-4; D perhaps matches TRBD1 (6 bases). The CDR3 contains 13 residues. The V end lost 8 bases, the J end lost 5 bases, and 12 bases lay between the germline ends. For the CDR3, the DNA is TGTGCCAGCCGGGACAATGTGAATGAAAAACTGTTTTTT. It encodes CASRDNVNEKLFF.

The chain couples TRBV5-1 to TRBJ2-7; 7 bases match TRBD1. J gave up 1 base and V 0 bases, and 7 bases lay outside the gene matches. Germline V CDR1 and CDR2: SGHRS, YFSETQ. This CDR3 region has 16 residues. The CDR3 region is CASSLDWDRGSYEQYF. The CDR3 nucleotides read TGCGCCAGCAGCTTGGATTGGGACAGAGGGTCCTACGAGCAGTACTTC. Drawing the rest from reference TRBV5-1 and TRBJ2-7, the complete variable domain is KAGVTQTPRYLIKTRGQQVTLSCSPISGHRSVSWYQQTPGQGLQFLFEYFSETQRNKGNFPGRFSGRQFSNSRSEMNVSTLELGDSALYLCASSLDWDRGSYEQYFGPGTRLTVT.

This clone came up once. The chain recombines TRBV7-8 with TRBJ1-2; 11 nucleotides agree with TRBD1. Germline lookup yields CDR1 SGHVS and CDR2 FQNEAQ. The CDR3 sequence is 14 residues long. The ends lost 5 bases at V and 6 bases at J; junction bases unmatched: 5. CDR3 loop: CASSLWTGGDGYTF. CDR3 DNA sequence: TGTGCCAGCAGCCTCTGGACAGGGGGCGATGGCTACACCTTC.

J is TRBJ2-2 and V is TRBV28; perhaps TRBD1 as D (6 bases). The V end lost 2 bases, the J end lost 4 bases, and 11 bases lay between the germline ends. This CDR3 is built from 15 residues. The germline V gene has CDR1 MDHEN and CDR2 SYDVKM. CDR3 protein: CASSLLSGVTGELFF. Here the CDR3 DNA reads TGTGCCAGCAGTTTACTTTCAGGGGTCACCGGGGAGCTGTTTTTT.

CDR3 bases: TGTGCCTGGAGTTTTTGGCGGTTCACAGATACGCAGTATTTT. Protein sequence: CAWSFWRFTDTQYF. The chain links TRBV30 to TRBJ2-3; D is undetermined. The CDR3 contains 14 residues. Germline CDR1 reads GTSNPN; CDR2 reads SVGIG (reference sequence). V was cut by 2 bases and J by 2 bases, with 11 bases left in between.